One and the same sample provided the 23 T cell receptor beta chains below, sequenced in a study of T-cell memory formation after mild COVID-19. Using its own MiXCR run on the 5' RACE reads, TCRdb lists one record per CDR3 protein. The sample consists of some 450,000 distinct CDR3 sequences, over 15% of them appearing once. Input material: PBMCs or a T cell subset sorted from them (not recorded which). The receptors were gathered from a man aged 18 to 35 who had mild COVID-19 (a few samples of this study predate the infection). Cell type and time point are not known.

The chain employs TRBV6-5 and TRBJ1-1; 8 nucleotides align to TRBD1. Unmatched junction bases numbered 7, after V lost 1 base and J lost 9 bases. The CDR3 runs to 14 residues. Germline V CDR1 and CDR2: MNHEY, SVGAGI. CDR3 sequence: CASSYWGQEGKAFF. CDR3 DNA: TGTGCCAGCAGTTACTGGGGACAGGAGGGAAAAGCTTTCTTT.

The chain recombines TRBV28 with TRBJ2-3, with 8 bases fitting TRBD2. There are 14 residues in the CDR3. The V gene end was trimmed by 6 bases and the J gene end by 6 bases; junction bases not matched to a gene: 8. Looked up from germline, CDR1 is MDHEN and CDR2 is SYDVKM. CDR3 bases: TGTGCCAGCAGGTTAAGCGGGGGCCAGGATACGCAGTATTTT. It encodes CASRLSGGQDTQYF.

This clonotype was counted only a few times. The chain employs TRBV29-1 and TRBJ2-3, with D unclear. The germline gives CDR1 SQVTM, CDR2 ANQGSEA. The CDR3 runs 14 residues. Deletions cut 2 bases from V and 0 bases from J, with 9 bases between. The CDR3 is CSVEKASSTDTQYF. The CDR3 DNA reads TGCAGCGTTGAAAAGGCTTCTAGCACAGATACGCAGTATTTT.

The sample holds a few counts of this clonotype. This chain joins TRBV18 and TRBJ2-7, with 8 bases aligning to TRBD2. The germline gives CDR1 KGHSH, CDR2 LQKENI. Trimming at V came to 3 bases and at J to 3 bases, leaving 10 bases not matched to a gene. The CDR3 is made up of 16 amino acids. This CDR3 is CASSPQTAGAIYEQYF. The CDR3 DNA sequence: TGTGCCAGCTCACCGCAGACAGCGGGGGCCATCTACGAGCAGTACTTC.

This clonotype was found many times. The chain's CDR3 is CASSSRDGVGTEAFF. The CDR3 region has the DNA TGCGCCAGCAGCTCCCGAGACGGGGTAGGGACTGAAGCTTTCTTT. This chain links TRBV5-1 with TRBJ1-1; D is uncertain. Germline CDR1 reads SGHRS; CDR2 reads YFSETQ. This CDR3 has 15 residues. The V gene lost 3 bases and the J gene lost 5 bases, with 17 bases spanning the gap.

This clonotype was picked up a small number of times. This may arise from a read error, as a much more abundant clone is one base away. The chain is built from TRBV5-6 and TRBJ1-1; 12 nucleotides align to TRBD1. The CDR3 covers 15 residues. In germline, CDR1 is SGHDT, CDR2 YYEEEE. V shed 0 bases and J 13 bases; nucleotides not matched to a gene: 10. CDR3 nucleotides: TGTGCCAGCAGCTTGGTCGGGACAGGGGGCGCGGAGGATTTCTTT. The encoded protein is CASSLVGTGGAEDFF.

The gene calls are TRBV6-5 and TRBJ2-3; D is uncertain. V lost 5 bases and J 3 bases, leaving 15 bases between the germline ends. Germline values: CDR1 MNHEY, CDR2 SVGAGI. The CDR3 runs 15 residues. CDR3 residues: CASSRQGRMTDTQYF. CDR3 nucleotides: TGTGCCAGCAGTCGCCAAGGGCGGATGACAGATACGCAGTATTTT.

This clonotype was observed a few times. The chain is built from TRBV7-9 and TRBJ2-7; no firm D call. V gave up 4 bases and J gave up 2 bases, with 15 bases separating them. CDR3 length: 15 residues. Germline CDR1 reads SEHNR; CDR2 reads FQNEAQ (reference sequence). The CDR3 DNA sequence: TGTGCCAGCAGCTATAAATCGGACGGAACCTACGAGCAGTACTTC. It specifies CASSYKSDGTYEQYF.

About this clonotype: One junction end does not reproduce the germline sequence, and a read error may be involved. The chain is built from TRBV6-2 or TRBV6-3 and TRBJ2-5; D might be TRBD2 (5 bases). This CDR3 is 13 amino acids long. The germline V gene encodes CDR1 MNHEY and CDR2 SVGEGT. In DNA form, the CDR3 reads TGTGCCAGCAGAACCCGACTGGACGGGATTGTTATCTTC. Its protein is CASRTRLDGIVIF.

The CDR3 DNA reads TGTGCCAGCAGCCCTCTGGCAACCGGGGAGCTGTTTTTT. Encoded protein: CASSPLATGELFF. The rearrangement joins TRBV7-2 to TRBJ2-2; D gene unclear. The CDR3 runs 13 residues. Trimming left V 5 bases short and J 5 bases short, with 9 bases between. Germline CDR1 and CDR2: SGHTA and FQGNSA.

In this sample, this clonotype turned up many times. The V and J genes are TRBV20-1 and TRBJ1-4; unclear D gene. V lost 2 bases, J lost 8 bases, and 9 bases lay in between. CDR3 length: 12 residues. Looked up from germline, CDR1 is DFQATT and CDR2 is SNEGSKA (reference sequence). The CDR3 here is CSARTDAEKLFF. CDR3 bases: TGCAGTGCTAGAACAGACGCCGAAAAACTGTTTTTT.

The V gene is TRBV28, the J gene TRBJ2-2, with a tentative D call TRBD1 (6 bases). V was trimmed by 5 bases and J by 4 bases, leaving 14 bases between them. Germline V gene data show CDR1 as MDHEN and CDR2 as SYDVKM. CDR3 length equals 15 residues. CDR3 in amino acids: CASSGAGTTTGELFF. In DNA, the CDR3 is TGTGCCAGCAGTGGGGCCGGGACAACCACCGGGGAGCTGTTTTTT.

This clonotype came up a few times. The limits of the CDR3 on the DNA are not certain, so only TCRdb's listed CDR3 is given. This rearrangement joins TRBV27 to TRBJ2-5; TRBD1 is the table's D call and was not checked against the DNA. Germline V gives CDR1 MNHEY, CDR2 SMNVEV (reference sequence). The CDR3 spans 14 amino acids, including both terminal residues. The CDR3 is CASSPLSAPETQYF.

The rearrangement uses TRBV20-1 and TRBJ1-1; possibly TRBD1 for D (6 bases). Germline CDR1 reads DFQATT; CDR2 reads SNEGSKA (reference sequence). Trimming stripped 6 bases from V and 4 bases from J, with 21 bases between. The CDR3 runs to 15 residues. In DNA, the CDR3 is TGCAGTGCCACTCTTCCGACAGGACGCGCCACTGAAGCTTTCTTT. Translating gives CSATLPTGRATEAFF.

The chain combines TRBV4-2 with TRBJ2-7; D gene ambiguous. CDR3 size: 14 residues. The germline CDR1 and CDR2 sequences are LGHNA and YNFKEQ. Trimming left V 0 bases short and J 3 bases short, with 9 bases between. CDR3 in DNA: TGTGCCAGCAGCCAAGAGGCCAGAAACTACGAGCAGTACTTC. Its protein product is CASSQEARNYEQYF.

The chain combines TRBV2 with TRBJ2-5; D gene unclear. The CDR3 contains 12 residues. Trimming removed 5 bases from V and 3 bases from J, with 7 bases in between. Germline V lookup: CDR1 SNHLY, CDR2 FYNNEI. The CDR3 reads CASSRLEETQYF. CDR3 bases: TGTGCCAGCAGTCGGCTAGAAGAGACCCAGTACTTC.

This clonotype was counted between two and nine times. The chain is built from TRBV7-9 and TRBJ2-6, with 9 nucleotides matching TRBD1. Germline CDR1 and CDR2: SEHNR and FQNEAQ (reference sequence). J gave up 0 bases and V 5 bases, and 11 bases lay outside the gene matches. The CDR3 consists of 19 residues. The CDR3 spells CASSHTGGVPSSGANVLTF. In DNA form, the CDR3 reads TGTGCCAGCAGCCATACAGGGGGCGTCCCCTCCTCTGGGGCCAACGTCCTGACTTTC.

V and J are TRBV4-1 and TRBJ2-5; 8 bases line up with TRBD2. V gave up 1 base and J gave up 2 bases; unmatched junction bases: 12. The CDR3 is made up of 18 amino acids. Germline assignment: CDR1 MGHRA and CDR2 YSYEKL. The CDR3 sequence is CASSQAPEGGGTQETQYF. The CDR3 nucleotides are TGCGCCAGCAGCCAAGCACCCGAAGGCGGGGGGACGCAAGAGACCCAGTACTTC.

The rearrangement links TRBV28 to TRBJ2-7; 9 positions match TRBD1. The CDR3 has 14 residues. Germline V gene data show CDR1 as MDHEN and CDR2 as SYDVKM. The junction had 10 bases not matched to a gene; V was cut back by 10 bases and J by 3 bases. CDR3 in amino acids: CAIGSGQGFYEQYV. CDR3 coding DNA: TGTGCCATTGGGTCGGGACAGGGCTTCTACGAGCAGTACGTC.

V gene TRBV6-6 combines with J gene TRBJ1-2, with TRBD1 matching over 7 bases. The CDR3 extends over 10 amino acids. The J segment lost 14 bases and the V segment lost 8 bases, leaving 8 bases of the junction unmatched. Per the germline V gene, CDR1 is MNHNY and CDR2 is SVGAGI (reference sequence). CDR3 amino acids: CASSEGAETF. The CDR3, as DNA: TGTGCCAGCTCTGAGGGGGCGGAGACCTTC.

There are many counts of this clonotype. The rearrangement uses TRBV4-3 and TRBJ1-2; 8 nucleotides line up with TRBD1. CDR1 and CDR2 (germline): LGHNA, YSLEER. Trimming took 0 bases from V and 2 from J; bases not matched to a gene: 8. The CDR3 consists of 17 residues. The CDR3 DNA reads TGCGCCAGCAGCCAAGATTGGCAGGGGGCTGTAAACTATGGCTACACCTTC. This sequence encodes CASSQDWQGAVNYGYTF.

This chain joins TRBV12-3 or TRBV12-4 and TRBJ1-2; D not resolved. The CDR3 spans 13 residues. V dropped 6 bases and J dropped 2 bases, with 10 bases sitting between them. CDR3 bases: TGTGCCAGCAGGCCGGGGTACAACTATGGCTACACCTTC. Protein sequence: CASRPGYNYGYTF.

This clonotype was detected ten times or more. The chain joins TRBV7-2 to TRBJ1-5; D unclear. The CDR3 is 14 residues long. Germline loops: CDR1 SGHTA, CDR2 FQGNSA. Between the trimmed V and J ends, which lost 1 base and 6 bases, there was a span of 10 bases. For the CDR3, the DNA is TGTGCCAGCAGCTTAGGCCCCAAGGGTCAGCCCCAGCATTTT. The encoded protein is CASSLGPKGQPQHF.